Shown below are 16 T cell receptor beta chains from a single sample sequenced in a study of T cells in Graves' hyperthyroidism and ophthalmopathy. RNA transcripts gave rise to amplified TCR beta CDR3 regions. The primer set for the first-round RT-PCR of the TCR CDR3 was HTBI. TCRdb called the multiplex PCR reads again in MiXCR, with one record for every CDR3 protein. The repertoire holds about 260,000 distinct CDR3 sequences, with about 20% as singletons. The sample taken for sequencing was blood. These receptors all come from a man aged 30-40 years with Graves' ophthalmopathy.

This clonotype has just a few counts. The CDR3, as DNA: TGCAGTGCTAGGGCTCTCCCCTTAAAGGGGCAGTTCTTC. Translated: CSARALPLKGQFF. This chain connects TRBV20-1 to TRBJ2-1; D uncertain. The CDR3 contains 13 residues. Between the trimmed V and J ends, which lost 3 bases and 12 bases, there was a span of 18 bases. Per the germline V gene, CDR1 is DFQATT and CDR2 is SNEGSKA (reference sequence).

The chain joins TRBV18 to TRBJ2-1; no definite D call. In germline, CDR1 is KGHSH, CDR2 LQKENI. The CDR3 contains 13 residues. Between the trimmed V and J ends, which lost 1 base and 3 bases, there was a span of 4 bases. The CDR3 nucleotides read TGTGCCAGCTCACCACAGGGCTACAATGAGCAGTTCTTC. This sequence encodes CASSPQGYNEQFF.

The gene calls are TRBV27 and TRBJ2-7; D uncertain. CDR3 size: 11 residues. V was pared by 6 bases and J by 5 bases, with 8 bases between. Germline assignment: CDR1 MNHEY and CDR2 SMNVEV (reference sequence). As DNA, the CDR3 is TGTGCCAGCAGCTCGGGCCACGAGCAGTACTTC. Translation gives CASSSGHEQYF.

This clonotype was recorded a few times. This sequence joins TRBV4-1 and TRBJ2-7, with D perhaps TRBD1 (5 bases). The CDR3 sequence is 15 residues long. Germline V CDR1 and CDR2: MGHRA, YSYEKL. V dropped 0 bases and J dropped 4 bases, with 13 bases sitting between them. The CDR3 coding sequence is TGCGCCAGCAGCCAAGAGAGGCAGGGAAGGTACGAGCAGTACTTC. Amino acids: CASSQERQGRYEQYF.

This clonotype was seen a few times. The chain uses TRBV28 and TRBJ1-3; no clear D. CDR3 length: 14 amino acids. V lost 4 bases, J lost 2 bases, and 9 bases lay in between. The V gene's germline CDR1 is MDHEN and CDR2 SYDVKM. The DNA of the CDR3 is TGTGCCAGCAGTTCTGGATCGGCTGGAAACACCATATATTTT. It codes for CASSSGSAGNTIYF.

The chain has TRBV15 and TRBJ1-5, with unresolved D. CDR3 size: 12 residues. Germline V gene sequence: CDR1 LNHNV, CDR2 YYDKDF (reference sequence). V shed 6 bases and J shed 4 bases, with 7 bases lying between them. In DNA, the CDR3 is TGTGCCACCAGTAAGGGAAATCAGCCCCAGCATTTT. Encoded protein: CATSKGNQPQHF.

This clonotype has a count of ten or more. The rearrangement links TRBV7-9 to TRBJ2-7; 7 nucleotides agree with TRBD1. Germline loops: CDR1 SEHNR, CDR2 FQNEAQ (reference sequence). V lost 6 bases and J lost 1; bases outside the gene matches: 12. The CDR3 runs 16 residues. The CDR3: CASSFSPGQKSYEQYF. The CDR3 DNA reads TGTGCCAGCAGTTTCAGCCCGGGACAGAAATCCTACGAGCAGTACTTC.

The CDR3 protein is CASRIDGTGGYGYTF. The DNA for the CDR3 is TGTGCCAGCAGGATCGACGGGACAGGGGGCTATGGCTACACCTTC. The J gene is TRBJ1-2, the V gene TRBV6-2 or TRBV6-3, with TRBD1 matching 11 bases. V was clipped by 6 bases and J by 4 bases; unmatched bases: 7. Germline V CDR1 and CDR2: MNHEY, SVGEGT. The CDR3 contains 15 residues.

The V gene is TRBV11-2, the J gene TRBJ2-3; no clear D. CDR1 is SGHAT and CDR2 is FQNNGV in the germline V gene. V was shortened by 7 bases and J by 0 bases, with 14 bases between the two germline ends. The CDR3 loop spans 15 amino acids. The CDR3 bases are TGTGCCAGCACCATGGGGATCTTTAGCACAGATACGCAGTATTTT. It encodes CASTMGIFSTDTQYF.

The chain combines TRBV5-1 with TRBJ2-7, with 9 bases matching TRBD1. Germline V CDR1 and CDR2: SGHRS, YFSETQ. The CDR3 has 14 amino acids. The ends lost 2 bases at V and 5 bases at J; junction bases unmatched: 5. The CDR3 region is CASSFPGQGNEQYF. The DNA of the CDR3 is TGCGCCAGCAGCTTCCCGGGACAGGGAAACGAGCAGTACTTC.

Points on this clonotype: The junction and the germline gene differ at one end; a read error may be behind it. This chain links TRBV2 with TRBJ1-5, with D perhaps TRBD1 (6 bases). This CDR3 is 12 amino acids long. Germline CDR1 and CDR2: SNHLY and FYNNEI. The CDR3 DNA follows: TGTGCCAGCGGGGGGGGCAATCAGCCCCAGCGTTTT. This translates into CASGGGNQPQRF.

There are a few counts of this clonotype. The chain has TRBV12-3 or TRBV12-4 and TRBJ1-1; D perhaps matches TRBD1 (5 bases). V was cut by 6 bases and J by 10 bases, with 18 bases left in between. The CDR3 extends over 13 amino acids. The CDR3 DNA sequence: TGTGCCAGCAGCCCAGGGACGGGAGGGCGAGCTTTCTTT. This codes for CASSPGTGGRAFF.

This clonotype has a count of ten or more. This chain connects TRBV18 to TRBJ2-2, with unresolved D. This CDR3 has 13 residues. V dropped 1 base and J dropped 4 bases, with 4 bases sitting between them. Germline V lookup: CDR1 KGHSH, CDR2 LQKENI. CDR3 in amino acids: CASSPQGTGELFF. The CDR3 DNA is TGTGCCAGCTCACCACAAGGCACCGGGGAGCTGTTTTTT.

The V and J genes are TRBV28 and TRBJ2-1; D is undetermined. Germline V gene data show CDR1 as MDHEN and CDR2 as SYDVKM. The CDR3 length is 16 residues. V was pared by 1 base and J by 0 bases, with 10 bases between. CDR3 amino acids: CASSLYGRSSYNEQFF. CDR3 bases: TGTGCCAGCAGTTTATACGGGCGCAGCTCCTACAATGAGCAGTTCTTC.

This chain joins TRBV7-9 and TRBJ1-2; TRBD1 might be the D (5 bases). Trimming took 1 base from V and 6 from J, leaving 12 bases between them. The CDR3 covers 14 residues. Germline values: CDR1 SEHNR, CDR2 FQNEAQ (reference sequence). The CDR3 region has the DNA TGTGCCAGCAGCTTAGGTTGGCAGGGAGATGGCTACACCTTC. Its protein product is CASSLGWQGDGYTF.

This clonotype was counted between two and nine times. The genes are TRBV29-1 and TRBJ1-1, with a possible D match to TRBD1 (6 bases). The CDR3 runs 18 residues. V lost 4 bases to trimming and J lost 1 base, with 25 bases between them. Germline assignment: CDR1 SQVTM and CDR2 ANQGSEA. The CDR3 is CSVVFRGGRAPTNTEAFF. As DNA, the CDR3 is TGCAGCGTTGTGTTTAGGGGGGGACGGGCCCCAACGAACACTGAAGCTTTCTTT.